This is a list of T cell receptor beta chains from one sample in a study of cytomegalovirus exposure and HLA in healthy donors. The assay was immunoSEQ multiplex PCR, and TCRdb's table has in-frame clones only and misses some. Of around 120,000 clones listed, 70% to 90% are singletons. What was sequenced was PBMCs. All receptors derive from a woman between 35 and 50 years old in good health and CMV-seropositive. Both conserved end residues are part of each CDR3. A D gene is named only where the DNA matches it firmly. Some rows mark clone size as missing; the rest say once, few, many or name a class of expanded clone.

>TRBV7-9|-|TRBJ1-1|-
CASSLSLDTSLNTEAFF
TGTGCCAGCAGCTTATCCTTGGACACTTCCCTTAACACTGAAGCTTTCTTT
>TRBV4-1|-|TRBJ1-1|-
CASSQVRGAAMNTEAFF
TGCGCCAGCAGCCAAGTTCGGGGGGCAGCCATGAACACTGAAGCTTTCTTT
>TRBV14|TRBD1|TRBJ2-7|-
CASSHVRTGGDEQYF
TGTGCCAGCAGCCACGTCAGGACAGGGGGCGACGAGCAGTACTTC
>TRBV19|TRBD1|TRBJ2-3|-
CATAGQGGRDTQYF
TGTGCCACCGCCGGACAGGGTGGAAGAGATACGCAGTATTTT
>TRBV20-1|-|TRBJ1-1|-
CSAQRGGYF
TGCAGTGCTCAAAGGGGGGGGTACTTT
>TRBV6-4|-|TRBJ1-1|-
CASRGGGPNTEAFF
TGTGCCAGCAGGGGCGGGGGCCCGAACACTGAAGCTTTCTTT
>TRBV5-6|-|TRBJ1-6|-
CASSLAGGSNSPLHF
TGTGCCAGCAGCTTGGCGGGAGGGAGTAATTCACCCCTCCACTTT
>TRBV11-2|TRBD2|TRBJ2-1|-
CASSLSTALAGGPVRQFF
TGTGCCAGCAGCTTAAGCACGGCGCTAGCGGGGGGGCCGGTTCGGCAGTTCTTC
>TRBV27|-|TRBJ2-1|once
CASSFETGDGESSYNEQFF
TGTGCCAGCAGTTTCGAGACAGGCGACGGGGAATCCTCCTACAATGAGCAGTTCTTC
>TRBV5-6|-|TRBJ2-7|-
CASSLDRGGEQYF
TGTGCCAGCAGCTTGGACAGGGGAGGCGAGCAGTACTTC
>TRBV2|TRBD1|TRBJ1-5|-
CASSGQGAGNQPQHF
TGTGCCAGCAGCGGACAGGGGGCAGGCAATCAGCCCCAGCATTTT
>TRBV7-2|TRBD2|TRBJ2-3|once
CASSFTGGSDTQYF
TGTGCCAGCAGCTTCACGGGAGGTTCAGATACGCAGTATTTT
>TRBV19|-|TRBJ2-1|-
CASRSVSSYNEQFF
TGTGCCAGTCGTAGCGTTAGCTCCTACAATGAGCAGTTCTTC
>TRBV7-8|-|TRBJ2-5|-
CASTTAVLLPKVETQYF
TGTGCCAGCACCACAGCGGTCCTCCTCCCGAAGGTGGAGACCCAGTACTTC
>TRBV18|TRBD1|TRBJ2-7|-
CASSPPKGQGPSYEQYF
TGTGCCAGCTCACCACCAAAGGGACAGGGTCCCTCCTACGAGCAGTACTTC
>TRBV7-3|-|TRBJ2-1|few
CASSLTPGLLNNEQFF
TGTGCCAGCAGCCTAACACCGGGACTCCTAAACAATGAGCAGTTCTTC
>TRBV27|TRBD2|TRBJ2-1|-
CASSRRTSASSYNEQFF
TGTGCCAGCAGTCGACGTACTAGCGCAAGCTCCTACAATGAGCAGTTCTTC
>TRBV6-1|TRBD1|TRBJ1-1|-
CASRGGRGHTEAFF
TGTGCCAGCAGAGGAGGAAGGGGGCACACTGAAGCTTTCTTT
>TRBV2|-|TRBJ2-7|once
CASSEVKVRGGNYEQYF
TGTGCCAGCAGTGAAGTCAAGGTCCGGGGAGGAAACTACGAGCAGTACTTC
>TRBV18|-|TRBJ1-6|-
CASSPLPGGYNSPLHF
TGTGCCAGCTCACCATTACCGGGGGGCTATAATTCACCCCTCCACTTT
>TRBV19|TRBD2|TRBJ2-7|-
CASSNGAGGLSYEQYF
TGTGCCAGTAGTAATGGAGCGGGGGGGTTGTCCTACGAGCAGTACTTC
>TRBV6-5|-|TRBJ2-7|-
CASSERDNSYEQYF
TGTGCCAGCAGTGAAAGGGACAATTCCTACGAGCAGTACTTC
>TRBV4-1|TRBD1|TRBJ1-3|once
CASSQRTGGRNTIYF
TGCGCCAGCAGCCAGAGGACAGGGGGAAGAAACACCATATATTTT
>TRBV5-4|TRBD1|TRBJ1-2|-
CASSPEGALYHGYTF
TGTGCCAGCAGCCCCGAGGGGGCGCTTTACCATGGCTACACCTTC
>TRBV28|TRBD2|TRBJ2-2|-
CASSLSAGIDTGELFF
TGTGCCAGCAGTTTATCAGCGGGAATAGACACCGGGGAGCTGTTTTTT
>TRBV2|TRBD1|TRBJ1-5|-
CASTGQGASNQPQHF
TGTGCCAGCACTGGGCAGGGGGCGAGCAATCAGCCCCAGCATTTT
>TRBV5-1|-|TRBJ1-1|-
CASSLAGSSAAFF
TGCGCCAGCAGCTTGGCCGGGAGCTCGGCAGCTTTCTTT
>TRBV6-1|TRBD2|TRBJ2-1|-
CASSEWGLAGGRGNEQFF
TGTGCCAGCAGTGAATGGGGGCTAGCGGGAGGGCGGGGGAATGAGCAGTTCTTC
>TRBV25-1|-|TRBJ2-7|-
CASWGDGQYF
TGTGCCAGCTGGGGGGACGGCCAGTACTTC
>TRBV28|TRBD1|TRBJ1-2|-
CASSSTGVGYGYTF
TGTGCCAGCAGTTCGACAGGGGTGGGCTATGGCTACACCTTC
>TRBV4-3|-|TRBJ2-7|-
CASSQDVGLLYEQYF
TGCGCCAGCAGCCAAGATGTCGGACTGCTATACGAGCAGTACTTC
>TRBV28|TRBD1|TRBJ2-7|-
CASRRQGASLYEQYF
TGTGCCAGCAGAAGACAGGGGGCGAGTCTATACGAGCAGTACTTC
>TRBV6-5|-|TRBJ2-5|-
CASSPSGGKGETQYF
TGTGCCAGCTCCCCAAGTGGGGGGAAGGGGGAGACCCAGTACTTC
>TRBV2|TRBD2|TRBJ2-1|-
CASQTRLAGYNEQFF
TGTGCCAGCCAAACCAGACTAGCTGGCTACAATGAGCAGTTCTTC
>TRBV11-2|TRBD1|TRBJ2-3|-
CASSLQGASDTQYF
TGTGCCAGCAGCCTACAGGGGGCCTCGGATACGCAGTATTTT
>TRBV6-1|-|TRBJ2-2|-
CASGIGAGRGELFF
TGTGCCAGCGGCATTGGGGCAGGGAGGGGGGAGCTGTTTTTT
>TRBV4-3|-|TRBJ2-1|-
CASSQDNFLPYNEQFF
TGCGCCAGCAGCCAAGATAACTTCCTACCCTACAATGAGCAGTTCTTC
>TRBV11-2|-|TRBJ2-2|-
CASSLDRLAGELFF
TGTGCCAGCAGCTTAGATCGACTTGCCGGGGAGCTGTTTTTT
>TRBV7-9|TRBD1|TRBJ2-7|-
CASSLALGQDPQQYF
TGTGCCAGCAGCTTAGCGCTCGGACAGGACCCTCAGCAGTACTTC
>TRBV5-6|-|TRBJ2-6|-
CASSFWGPGANVLTF
TGTGCCAGCAGCTTTTGGGGCCCTGGGGCCAACGTCCTGACTTTC
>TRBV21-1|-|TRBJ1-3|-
CASSKERGAGLGRTVSSGNTIYF
TGTGCCAGCAGCAAAGAAAGGGGAGCGGGCCTAGGTCGGACTGTGAGCTCTGGAAACACCATATATTTT
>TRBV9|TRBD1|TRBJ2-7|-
CASSVSTGDTYEQYF
TGTGCCAGCAGCGTATCCACAGGGGATACCTACGAGCAGTACTTC
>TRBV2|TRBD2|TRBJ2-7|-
CASTHGLASYEQYF
TGTGCCAGCACCCACGGACTAGCCTCCTACGAGCAGTACTTC
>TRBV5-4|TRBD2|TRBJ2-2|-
CASRTGLAGGNTGELFF
TGTGCCAGCAGAACGGGACTAGCGGGCGGGAACACCGGGGAGCTGTTTTTT
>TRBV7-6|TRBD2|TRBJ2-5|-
CASSETRTSGKTQYF
TGTGCCAGCAGCGAAACACGGACTAGCGGAAAGACCCAGTACTTC